Presented here are 24 T cell receptor beta chains from one specimen sequenced in a study of beta chain features in type 1 diabetes. Sequencing targeted expressed TCRB transcripts, as all isolated RNA had been reverse transcribed. Measured with immunoSEQ multiplex PCR; TCRdb has only the in-frame clones, and not every one. The sample has a few hundred thousand clones, approximately 30% seen once; the top ten hold about 0.065%. Sequencing input: naive CD4+ T cells from blood. These receptors all come from a man younger than 35 in good health.

The chain combines TRBV9 with TRBJ1-2; 7 bases are a match to TRBD1. V shed 0 bases, J shed 4 bases, and the junction held 6 bases outside the gene matches. Germline assignment: CDR1 SGDLS and CDR2 YYNGEE. The CDR3 is made up of 15 amino acids. In nucleotides, the CDR3 is TGTGCCAGCAGCGTAGAAGAAGGGGGCGGCTATGGCTACACCTTC. Translating it yields CASSVEEGGGYGYTF.

The gene calls are TRBV7-8 and TRBJ2-7; 9 nucleotides match TRBD2. Trimming at V came to 5 bases and at J to 6 bases, leaving 5 bases not matched to a gene. Germline CDR1 reads SGHVS; CDR2 reads FQNEAQ. The CDR3 length is 13 residues. The CDR3 DNA reads as TGTGCCAGCAGCCGACGGACTAGCGCCGAGCAGTACTTC. Amino acid sequence: CASSRRTSAEQYF.

This clone occurred a few times. Within the sample, other DNA sequences also encode this same CDR3. This chain connects TRBV30 to TRBJ1-5; 7 positions agree with TRBD1. Germline CDR1 is GTSNPN and CDR2 is SVGIG (reference sequence). The length of the CDR3 is 15 residues. With 0 bases clipped from V and 2 bases from J, the junction kept 4 bases outside the gene matches. CDR3 amino acids: CAWSVGGTGNQPQHF. In DNA form, the CDR3 reads TGTGCCTGGAGTGTAGGCGGGACAGGCAATCAGCCCCAGCATTTT.

This clone was seen more than once but under ten times. This chain joins TRBV25-1 and TRBJ2-5; 8 positions match TRBD2. The CDR3 totals 15 residues. The germline gives CDR1 MGHDK, CDR2 SYGVNS. V was pared by 2 bases and J by 5 bases, with 7 bases of the junction left unmatched. In DNA form, the CDR3 reads TGTGCCAGCAGTGAAGGGTCGGGAGGGCCGGAGACCCAGTACTTC. It codes for CASSEGSGGPETQYF.

The chain joins TRBV25-1 to TRBJ2-7; D assignment may be TRBD1 or TRBD2 (5 bases each). Trimming shortened V by 3 bases and J by 0 bases, and 9 bases separated the two germline ends. The germline CDR1 and CDR2 sequences are MGHDK and SYGVNS. The CDR3 has 14 amino acids. This CDR3 is CASSDRDGSYEQYF. For the CDR3, the DNA is TGTGCCAGCAGTGACCGGGACGGCTCCTACGAGCAGTACTTC.

The CDR3 region has the DNA TGTGCCTGGGTTCCCCTCGGGACTAGCGGGATAGAGACCCAGTACTTC. It codes for CAWVPLGTSGIETQYF. The J gene is TRBJ2-5, the V gene TRBV30; 13 nucleotides align to TRBD2. V was pared by 5 bases and J by 4 bases, with 10 bases of the junction left unmatched. Per germline, CDR1 GTSNPN and CDR2 SVGIG (reference sequence). The CDR3 is made up of 16 amino acids.

CDR3 in amino acids: CSVDPHSGGTEAFF. Written as DNA, the CDR3 is TGCAGCGTGGATCCCCATTCGGGGGGAACTGAAGCTTTCTTT. This chain joins TRBV29-1 and TRBJ1-1; D is possibly TRBD1 (5 bases). Per the germline V gene, CDR1 is SQVTM and CDR2 is ANQGSEA. The V gene lost 6 bases and the J gene lost 5 bases, with 19 bases spanning the gap. The CDR3 is made up of 14 amino acids.

The chain has TRBV29-1 and TRBJ2-2, with 12 bases lining up with TRBD2. V lost 4 bases, J lost 3 bases, and 6 bases stayed unmatched. CDR3 length: 16 amino acids. Germline V lookup: CDR1 SQVTM, CDR2 ANQGSEA. The CDR3 sequence is CSVAGTSGPYTGELFF. The CDR3 nucleotides are TGCAGCGTTGCCGGGACTAGCGGGCCCTACACCGGGGAGCTGTTTTTT.

The gene calls are TRBV5-4 and TRBJ2-2; 11 bases match TRBD2. CDR1 and CDR2 from the germline V gene are SGHNT and YYREEE (reference sequence). Trimming cost V 3 bases and J 6 bases; bases outside gene matches: 4. This CDR3 has 15 residues. CDR3 sequence (DNA): TGTGCCAGCAGCTCCGGGACTAGCGGTGCCGGGGAGCTGTTTTTT. It specifies CASSSGTSGAGELFF.

V is TRBV7-2 and J is TRBJ2-5; unclear D gene. The CDR3 consists of 13 residues. V was clipped by 5 bases and J by 5 bases, with 12 bases between them. Germline V gene data show CDR1 as SGHTA and CDR2 as FQGNSA. CDR3 residues: CASSTSRAETQYF. The CDR3 DNA reads TGTGCCAGCAGCACCTCAAGGGCCGAGACCCAGTACTTC.

There are a few counts of this clone. This sample also contains other DNA sequences that code for the same CDR3. The chain has TRBV18 and TRBJ2-5; no definite D call. Germline values: CDR1 KGHSH, CDR2 LQKENI. The CDR3 totals 11 residues. Trimming shortened V by 3 bases and J by 5 bases, and 4 bases separated the two germline ends. The CDR3 is CASSPWETQYF. The DNA of the CDR3 is TGTGCCAGCTCACCGTGGGAGACCCAGTACTTC.

This chain joins TRBV30 and TRBJ1-1, with D tentatively TRBD1 (5 bases). CDR1 and CDR2 (germline): GTSNPN, SVGIG (reference sequence). The CDR3 covers 13 residues. V was cut by 8 bases and J by 1 base, with 14 bases left in between. CDR3 in amino acids: CAGKGPSNTEAFF. CDR3 in DNA: TGTGCCGGAAAGGGACCGTCGAACACTGAAGCTTTCTTT. Variable domain in full (rest from reference TRBV30 and TRBJ1-1): SQTIHQWPATLVQPVGSPLSLECTVEGTSNPNLYWYRQAAGRGLQLLFYSVGIGQISSEVPQNLSASRPQDRQFILSSKKLLLSDSGFYLCAGKGPSNTEAFFGQGTRLTVV.

The chain combines TRBV10-3 with TRBJ2-3; the D gene is possibly TRBD2 (6 bases). This CDR3 is built from 15 residues. With 8 bases removed from V and 1 base from J, the gap between germline ends came to 16 bases. Germline loops: CDR1 ENHRY, CDR2 SYGVKD. The CDR3 nucleotides are TGTGCCATCGAAGTTAGTCCGGGAGGCACAGATACGCAGTATTTT. It specifies CAIEVSPGGTDTQYF.

The chain combines TRBV15 with TRBJ2-3; D may be TRBD2 (5 bases). V was clipped by 4 bases and J by 4 bases, with 21 bases between them. In germline, CDR1 is LNHNV, CDR2 YYDKDF (reference sequence). This CDR3 is 17 amino acids long. CDR3: CATSMNLYPRGPDTQYF. The CDR3 nucleotides are TGTGCCACCAGCATGAACCTTTATCCACGCGGGCCAGATACGCAGTATTTT.

The chain recombines TRBV10-3 with TRBJ2-1, with TRBD1 matching 10 bases. V dropped 6 bases and J dropped 8; count of bases not matched to a gene: 16. Germline CDR1 is ENHRY and CDR2 is SYGVKD. The length of the CDR3 is 17 residues. The CDR3 DNA sequence: TGTGCCATCAGGGATTCACTGGACAGGGGGTGGTTCGATGAGCAGTTCTTC. Translating gives CAIRDSLDRGWFDEQFF.

This chain links TRBV9 with TRBJ2-3; perhaps TRBD1 as D (5 bases). Germline loops: CDR1 SGDLS, CDR2 YYNGEE. This CDR3 comprises 16 residues. Trimming pared 2 bases from V and 2 bases from J, leaving 15 bases between. In DNA form, the CDR3 reads TGTGCCAGCAGCGTCAATGAGAGACAGTACACAGATACGCAGTATTTT. Translated: CASSVNERQYTDTQYF.

The chain recombines TRBV6-5 with TRBJ2-5, with D perhaps TRBD2 (5 bases). The CDR3 sequence is 15 residues long. Germline-derived CDR1 and CDR2 are MNHEY and SVGAGI. Deletions cut 2 bases from V and 5 bases from J, with 15 bases between. The CDR3 protein is CASSYRQFRGETQYF. The DNA for the CDR3 is TGTGCCAGCAGTTACAGGCAGTTCCGAGGGGAGACCCAGTACTTC.

A few counts support this clone. V usage is TRBV4-1 and J usage is TRBJ2-7; 7 nucleotides match TRBD1. The trim removed 4 bases at V and 0 bases at J, leaving 12 bases unmatched. The CDR3 has 17 amino acids. Germline V gives CDR1 MGHRA, CDR2 YSYEKL. The CDR3 DNA reads as TGCGCCAGCAGCCGAACCTTAATGACAGGGAGCTCCTACGAGCAGTACTTC. Protein sequence: CASSRTLMTGSSYEQYF.

Only a few counts were recorded for this clone. This sequence joins TRBV4-3 and TRBJ2-1, with D possibly being TRBD2 (6 bases). Germline V CDR1 and CDR2: LGHNA, YSLEER. Trimming pared 2 bases from V and 1 base from J, leaving 9 bases between. The CDR3 consists of 15 residues. CDR3 protein: CASSQPSASYNEQFF. CDR3 coding DNA: TGCGCCAGCAGCCAACCTAGCGCATCCTACAATGAGCAGTTCTTC.

The sample holds a few counts of this clone. The rearrangement joins TRBV25-1 to TRBJ2-7; D might be TRBD1 (6 bases). CDR1 and CDR2 (germline): MGHDK, SYGVNS. Trimming stripped 0 bases from V and 1 base from J, with 7 bases between. CDR3 length equals 14 residues. The CDR3 reads CASSEYQGSYEQYF. CDR3 bases: TGTGCCAGCAGTGAATATCAGGGGTCCTACGAGCAGTACTTC.

In regard to this clone: Other DNA sequences of this sample code for an identical CDR3. The chain employs TRBV9 and TRBJ1-2; D is undetermined. V lost 0 bases and J 1 base, leaving 4 bases between the germline ends. Germline V gives CDR1 SGDLS, CDR2 YYNGEE. CDR3 length: 13 residues. DNA of the CDR3: TGTGCCAGCAGCGTAGACGGTAACTATGGCTACACCTTC. Protein sequence: CASSVDGNYGYTF.

Only a few counts were recorded for this clone. The rearrangement links TRBV4-2 to TRBJ1-2, with D uncertain. Germline loops: CDR1 LGHNA, CDR2 YNFKEQ. The V end lost 2 bases, the J end lost 0 bases, and 1 base lay between the germline ends. There are 12 residues in the CDR3. CDR3 protein: CASSQSNYGYTF. CDR3 DNA: TGTGCCAGCAGCCAATCTAACTATGGCTACACCTTC.

The rearrangement uses TRBV5-4 and TRBJ2-7; 8 nucleotides align to TRBD1. The CDR3 extends over 14 amino acids. The germline gives CDR1 SGHNT, CDR2 YYREEE (reference sequence). After removal of 0 bases from V and 3 bases from J, the junction contained 2 bases not matched to a gene. CDR3 region: CASSLETGDYEQYF. CDR3 bases: TGTGCCAGCAGCTTGGAGACAGGGGACTACGAGCAGTACTTC.

This clone was seen only a few times. This sample includes further DNA sequences coding for the same CDR3. This chain uses TRBV10-3 with TRBJ2-7, with D uncertain. Germline V gives CDR1 ENHRY, CDR2 SYGVKD. The V gene lost 0 bases and the J gene lost 7 bases, with 4 bases spanning the gap. The CDR3 has 11 amino acids. The CDR3 DNA is TGTGCCATCAGTGAGTCTTCTGAGCAGTACTTC. It specifies CAISESSEQYF.